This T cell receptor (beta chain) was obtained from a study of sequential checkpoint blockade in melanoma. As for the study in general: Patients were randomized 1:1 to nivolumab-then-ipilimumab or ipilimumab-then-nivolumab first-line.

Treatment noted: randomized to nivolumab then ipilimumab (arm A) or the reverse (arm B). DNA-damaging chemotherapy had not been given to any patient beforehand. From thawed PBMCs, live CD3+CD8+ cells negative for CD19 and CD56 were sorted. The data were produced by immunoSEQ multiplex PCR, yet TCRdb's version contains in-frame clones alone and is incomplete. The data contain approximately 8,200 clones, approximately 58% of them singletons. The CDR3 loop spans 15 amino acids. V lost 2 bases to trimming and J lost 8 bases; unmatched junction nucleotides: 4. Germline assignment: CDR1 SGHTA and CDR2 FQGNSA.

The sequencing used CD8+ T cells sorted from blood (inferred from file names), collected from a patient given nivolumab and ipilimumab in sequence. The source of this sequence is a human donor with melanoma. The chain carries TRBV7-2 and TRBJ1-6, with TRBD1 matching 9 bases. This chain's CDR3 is CASSLLGDRDSPLHF. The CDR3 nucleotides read TGTGCCAGCAGCTTATTGGGGGACAGGGATTCACCCCTCCACTTT.